Listed below are T cell receptor beta chains from one sample, sequenced in a study of breast tumors, draining lymph nodes, adjacent tissues. Via MiXCR, TCRdb re-called the multiplex PCR reads, giving one row per CDR3 protein. Of tens of thousands of distinct CDR3 sequences listed, roughly 39% were seen once; the top ten hold 8% to 11%. The sample taken for sequencing was breast tumor tissue. The receptors originated from a female donor with breast cancer. Some clones in this sample may be carry-over from other donors' samples. CDR3s include the opening cysteine and the closing phenylalanine or tryptophan. The order of the fields is clone size, V gene, CDR3 length, J gene, D gene, CDR3 DNA, CDR3 protein. A D gene is named only where the DNA matches it firmly. Rows may omit the clone size; those that give it use once, few, many or a size class.

-,TRBV5-5,16,TRBJ2-7,-,TGTGCCAGCAGCCAAGGAGTAATTAGCGAGGACTACGAGCAGTACTTC,CASSQGVISEDYEQYF
many,TRBV29-1,14,TRBJ2-5,-,TGCAGCATTTTGGGGCCAGGGCCAGGAGAGACCCAGTACTTC,CSILGPGPGETQYF
-,TRBV2,12,TRBJ2-7,-,TGTGCCAGCAAGGGGGAGCTTGGAGTACAGTACTTC,CASKGELGVQYF
many,TRBV5-1,14,TRBJ1-5,-,TGCGCCAGCAACTACTTGGGGTGGAATCAGCCCCAGCATTTT,CASNYLGWNQPQHF
-,TRBV7-9,14,TRBJ1-2,-,TGTGCCAGCAGCTTAGAAGTCGGACCATATGGCTACACCTTC,CASSLEVGPYGYTF
many,TRBV7-2,16,TRBJ2-2,-,TGTGCCAGCAGCTTAGAAGTGCGGGTGACGACCGGGGAGCTGTTTTTT,CASSLEVRVTTGELFF
-,TRBV29-1,11,TRBJ2-5,-,TGCGGGACGGGGCAGGGGGAGACCCAGTACTTC,CGTGQGETQYF
-,TRBV12-3/TRBV12-4,14,TRBJ1-4,-,TGTGCCAGTAATCAGGGCTCATTCAGTGAAAAACTGTTTTTT,CASNQGSFSEKLFF
-,TRBV20-1,12,TRBJ1-3,-,TGCAGTGCATCGGGGGACGGAAACACCATATATTTT,CSASGDGNTIYF
-,TRBV9,16,TRBJ2-3,TRBD2,TGTGCCAGCAGCGTAGGGGCTAGCGGGAGAAGGGATACGCAGTATTTT,CASSVGASGRRDTQYF
-,TRBV7-2,17,TRBJ2-3,TRBD2,TGTGCCAGCAGCGCCCAACCTAGCGGGAGTAGTACAGATACGCAGTATTTT,CASSAQPSGSSTDTQYF
-,TRBV5-1,13,TRBJ1-2,TRBD1,TGCGCCAGCAGCATAGGACAGGGGAGTGGCTACACCTTC,CASSIGQGSGYTF
-,TRBV9,15,TRBJ2-3,-,TGTGCAAGCAGCGTAGATAGCGAGCACACAGAAACGCTGTATTTT,CASSVDSEHTETLYF
-,TRBV5-1,15,TRBJ1-5,TRBD1,TGCGCCAGCAGCTTGGAGGACAGGGGCGATGGGACCCAGCATTTT,CASSLEDRGDGTQHF